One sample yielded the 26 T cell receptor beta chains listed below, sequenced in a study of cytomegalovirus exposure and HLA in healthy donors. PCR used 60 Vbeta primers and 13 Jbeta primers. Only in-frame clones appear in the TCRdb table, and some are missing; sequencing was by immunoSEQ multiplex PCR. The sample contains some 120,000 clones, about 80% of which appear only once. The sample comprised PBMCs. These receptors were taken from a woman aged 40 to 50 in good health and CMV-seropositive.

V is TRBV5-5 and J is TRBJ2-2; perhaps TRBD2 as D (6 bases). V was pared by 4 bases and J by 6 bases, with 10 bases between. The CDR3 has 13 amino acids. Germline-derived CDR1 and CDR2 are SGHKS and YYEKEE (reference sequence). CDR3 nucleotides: TGTGCCAGCAGCCCACTAGCCCCCGGGGAGCTGTTTTTT. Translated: CASSPLAPGELFF.

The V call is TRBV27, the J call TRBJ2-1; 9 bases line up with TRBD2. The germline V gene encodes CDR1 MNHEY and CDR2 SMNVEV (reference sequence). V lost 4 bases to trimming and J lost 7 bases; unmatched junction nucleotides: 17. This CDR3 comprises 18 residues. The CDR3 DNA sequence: TGTGCCAGCAGTTCCATGCAGCGGGAGGCTCTTAATACGAATGAGCAGTTCTTC. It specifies CASSSMQREALNTNEQFF.

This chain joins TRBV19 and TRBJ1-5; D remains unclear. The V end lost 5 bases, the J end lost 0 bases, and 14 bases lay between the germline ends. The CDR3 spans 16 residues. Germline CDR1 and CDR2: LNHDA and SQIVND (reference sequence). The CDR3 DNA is TGTGCCAGTAGTTTTTACGGAGGGTTTAGCAATCAGCCCCAGCATTTT. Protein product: CASSFYGGFSNQPQHF.

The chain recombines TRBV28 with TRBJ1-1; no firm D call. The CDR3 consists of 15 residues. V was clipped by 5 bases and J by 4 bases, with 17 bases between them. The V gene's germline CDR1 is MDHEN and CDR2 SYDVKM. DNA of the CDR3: TGTGCCAGCAGTCCCCCTCGAGGATCGGGCACTGAAGCTTTCTTT. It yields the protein CASSPPRGSGTEAFF.

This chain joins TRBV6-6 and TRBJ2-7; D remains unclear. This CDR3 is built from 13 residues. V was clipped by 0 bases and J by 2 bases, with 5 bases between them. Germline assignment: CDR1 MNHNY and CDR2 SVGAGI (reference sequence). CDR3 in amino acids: CASSYSQTYEQYF. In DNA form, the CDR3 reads TGTGCCAGCAGTTACTCACAGACCTACGAGCAGTACTTC.

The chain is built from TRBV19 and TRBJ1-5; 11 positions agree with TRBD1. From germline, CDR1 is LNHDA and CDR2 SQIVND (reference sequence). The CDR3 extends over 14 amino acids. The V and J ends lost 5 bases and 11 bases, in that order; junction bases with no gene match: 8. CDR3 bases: TGTGCCAGTAGTTCCGGGACAGGGGGGATTTCCCAGCATTTT. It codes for CASSSGTGGISQHF.

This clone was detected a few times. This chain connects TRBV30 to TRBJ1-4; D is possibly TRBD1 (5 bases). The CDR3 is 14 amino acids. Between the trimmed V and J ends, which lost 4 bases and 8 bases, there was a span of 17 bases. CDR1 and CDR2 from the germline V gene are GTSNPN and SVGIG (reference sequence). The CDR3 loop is CAWNRLRLGEKLFF. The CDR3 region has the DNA TGTGCCTGGAACAGGTTAAGATTAGGAGAAAAACTGTTTTTT.

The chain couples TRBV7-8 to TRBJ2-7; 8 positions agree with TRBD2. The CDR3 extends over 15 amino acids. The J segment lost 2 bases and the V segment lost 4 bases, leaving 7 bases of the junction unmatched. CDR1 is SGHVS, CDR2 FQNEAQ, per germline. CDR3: CASSSYSGNTYEQYF. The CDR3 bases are TGTGCCAGCAGCTCGTATAGCGGGAACACCTACGAGCAGTACTTC.

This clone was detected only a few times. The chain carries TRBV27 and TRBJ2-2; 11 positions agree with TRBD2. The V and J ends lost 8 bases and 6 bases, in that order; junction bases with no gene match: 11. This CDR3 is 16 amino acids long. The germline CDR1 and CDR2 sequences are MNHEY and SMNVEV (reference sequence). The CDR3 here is CASRPLAGGGAGELFF. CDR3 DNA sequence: TGTGCCAGCCGACCTTTAGCGGGAGGGGGGGCCGGGGAGCTGTTTTTT.

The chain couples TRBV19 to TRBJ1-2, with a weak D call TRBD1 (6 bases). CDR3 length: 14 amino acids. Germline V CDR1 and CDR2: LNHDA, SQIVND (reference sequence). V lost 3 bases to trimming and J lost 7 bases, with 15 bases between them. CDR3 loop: CASSILQGSGGYTF. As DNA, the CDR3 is TGTGCCAGTAGTATTCTACAGGGAAGCGGTGGCTACACCTTC.

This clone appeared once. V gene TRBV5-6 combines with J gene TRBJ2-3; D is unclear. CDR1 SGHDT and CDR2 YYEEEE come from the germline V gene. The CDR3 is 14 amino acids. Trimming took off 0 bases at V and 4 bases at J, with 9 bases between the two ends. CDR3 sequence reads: CASSLEESPDTQYF. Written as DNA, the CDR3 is TGTGCCAGCAGCTTGGAAGAGAGCCCAGATACGCAGTATTTT.

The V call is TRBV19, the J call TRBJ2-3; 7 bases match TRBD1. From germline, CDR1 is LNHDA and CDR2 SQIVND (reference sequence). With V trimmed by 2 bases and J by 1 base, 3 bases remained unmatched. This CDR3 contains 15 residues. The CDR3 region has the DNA TGTGCCAGTAGTATAACAGGGGTCCGCACAGATACGCAGTATTTT. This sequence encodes CASSITGVRTDTQYF. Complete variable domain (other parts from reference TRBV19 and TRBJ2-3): DGGITQSPKYLFRKEGQNVTLSCEQNLNHDAMYWYRQDPGQGLRLIYYSQIVNDFQKGDIAEGYSVSREKKESFPLTVTSAQKNPTAFYLCASSITGVRTDTQYFGPGTRLTVL.

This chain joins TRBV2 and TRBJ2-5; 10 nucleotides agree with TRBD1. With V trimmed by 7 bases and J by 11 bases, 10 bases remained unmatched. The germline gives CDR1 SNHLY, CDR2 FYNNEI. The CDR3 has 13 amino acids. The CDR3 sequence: CASNSGQGWEQYF. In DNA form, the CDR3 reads TGTGCCAGCAATTCGGGACAGGGGTGGGAGCAGTACTTC.

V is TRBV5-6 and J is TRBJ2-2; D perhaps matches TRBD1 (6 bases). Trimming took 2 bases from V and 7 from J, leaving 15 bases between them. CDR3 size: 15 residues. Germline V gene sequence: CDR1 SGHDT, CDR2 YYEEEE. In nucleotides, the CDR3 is TGTGCCAGCAGCTTAGCAGGGGTTTTAGGCGGGGAGCTGTTTTTT. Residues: CASSLAGVLGGELFF.

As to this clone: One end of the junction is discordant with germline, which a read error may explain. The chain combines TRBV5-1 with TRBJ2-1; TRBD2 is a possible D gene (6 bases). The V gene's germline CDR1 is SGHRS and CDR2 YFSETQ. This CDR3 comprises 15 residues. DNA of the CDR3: TGCGCCAGCAGCCCATCCGGGGACTGGTACAATGGGCAGTTCTTC. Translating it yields CASSPSGDWYNGQFF. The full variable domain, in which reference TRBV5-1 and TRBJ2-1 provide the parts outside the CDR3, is KAGVTQTPRYLIKTRGQQVTLSCSPISGHRSVSWYQQTPGQGLQFLFEYFSETQRNKGNFPGRFSGRQFSNSRSEMNVSTLELGDSALYLCASSPSGDWYNGQFFGPGTRLTVL.

The CDR3 reads CASSIGGTSGAWYF. The CDR3 nucleotides read TGCGCCAGCAGCATAGGAGGGACTAGCGGAGCGTGGTACTTC. The rearrangement joins TRBV5-1 to TRBJ2-7; 11 positions match TRBD2. This CDR3 has 14 amino acids. Germline V CDR1 and CDR2: SGHRS, YFSETQ. Trimming at V came to 4 bases and at J to 12 bases, leaving 12 bases not matched to a gene.

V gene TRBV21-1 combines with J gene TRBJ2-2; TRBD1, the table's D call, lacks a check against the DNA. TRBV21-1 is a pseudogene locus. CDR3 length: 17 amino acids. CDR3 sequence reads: CASSFHGTGVGAGELFF. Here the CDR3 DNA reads TGTGCCAGCAGCTTCCACGGGACAGGGGTCGGGGCCGGGGAGCTGTTTTTT.

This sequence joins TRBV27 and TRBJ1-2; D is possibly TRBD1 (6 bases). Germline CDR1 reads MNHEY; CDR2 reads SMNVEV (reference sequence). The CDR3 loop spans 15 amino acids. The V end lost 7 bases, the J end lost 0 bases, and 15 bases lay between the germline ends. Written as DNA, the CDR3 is TGTGCCAGCAAGATTCGGGGGGCCACTAACTATGGCTACACCTTC. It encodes CASKIRGATNYGYTF.

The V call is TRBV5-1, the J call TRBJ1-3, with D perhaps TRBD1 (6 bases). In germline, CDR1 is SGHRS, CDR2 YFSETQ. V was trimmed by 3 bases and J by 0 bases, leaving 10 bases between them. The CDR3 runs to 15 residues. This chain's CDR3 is CASSSEGVSGNTIYF. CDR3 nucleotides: TGCGCCAGCAGCTCCGAGGGGGTCTCTGGAAACACCATATATTTT. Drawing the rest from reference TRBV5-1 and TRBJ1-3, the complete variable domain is KAGVTQTPRYLIKTRGQQVTLSCSPISGHRSVSWYQQTPGQGLQFLFEYFSETQRNKGNFPGRFSGRQFSNSRSEMNVSTLELGDSALYLCASSSEGVSGNTIYFGEGSWLTVV.

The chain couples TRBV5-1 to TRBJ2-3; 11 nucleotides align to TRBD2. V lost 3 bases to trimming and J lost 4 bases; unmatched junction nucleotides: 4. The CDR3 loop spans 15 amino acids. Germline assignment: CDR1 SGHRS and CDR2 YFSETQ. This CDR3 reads CASSSLAGGPDTQYF. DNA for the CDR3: TGCGCCAGCAGCTCTCTAGCGGGAGGACCAGATACGCAGTATTTT. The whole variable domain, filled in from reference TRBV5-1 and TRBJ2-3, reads KAGVTQTPRYLIKTRGQQVTLSCSPISGHRSVSWYQQTPGQGLQFLFEYFSETQRNKGNFPGRFSGRQFSNSRSEMNVSTLELGDSALYLCASSSLAGGPDTQYFGPGTRLTVL.

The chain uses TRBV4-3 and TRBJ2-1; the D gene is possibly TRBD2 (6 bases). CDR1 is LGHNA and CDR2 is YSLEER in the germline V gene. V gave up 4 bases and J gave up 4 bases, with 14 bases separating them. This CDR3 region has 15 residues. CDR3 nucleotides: TGCGCCAGCAGCCGCCATGGGGCGGGGTACAATGAGCAGTTCTTC. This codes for CASSRHGAGYNEQFF.

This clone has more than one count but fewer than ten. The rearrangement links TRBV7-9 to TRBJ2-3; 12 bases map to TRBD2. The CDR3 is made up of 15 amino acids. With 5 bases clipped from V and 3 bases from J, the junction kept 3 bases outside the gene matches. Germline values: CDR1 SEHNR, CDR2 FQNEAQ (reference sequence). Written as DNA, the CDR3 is TGTGCCAGCAGCATCGGACTAGCGGGAACAGATACGCAGTATTTT. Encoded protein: CASSIGLAGTDTQYF.

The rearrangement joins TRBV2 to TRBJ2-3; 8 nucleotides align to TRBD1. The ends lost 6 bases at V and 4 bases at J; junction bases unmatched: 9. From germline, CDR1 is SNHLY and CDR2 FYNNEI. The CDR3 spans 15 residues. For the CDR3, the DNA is TGTGCCAGCAGAGAAACAGGGGGGCGGGCAGATACGCAGTATTTT. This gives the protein CASRETGGRADTQYF. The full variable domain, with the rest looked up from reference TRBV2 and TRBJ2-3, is EPEVTQTPSHQVTQMGQEVILRCVPISNHLYFYWYRQILGQKVEFLVSFYNNEISEKSEIFDDQFSVERPDGSNFTLKIRSTKLEDSAMYFCASRETGGRADTQYFGPGTRLTVL.

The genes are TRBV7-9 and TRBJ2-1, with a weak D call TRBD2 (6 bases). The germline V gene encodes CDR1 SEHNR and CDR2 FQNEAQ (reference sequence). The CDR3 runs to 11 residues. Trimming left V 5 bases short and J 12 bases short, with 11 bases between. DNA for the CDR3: TGTGCCAGCAGCCCCGGGGGAGGGCAGTTCTTC. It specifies CASSPGGGQFF.

This CDR3 reads CASSESGGNEKLFF. The CDR3 DNA is TGTGCCAGCAGTGAATCAGGGGGGAATGAAAAACTGTTTTTT. The J gene is TRBJ1-4, the V gene TRBV25-1; TRBD1 matches at 7 bases. In germline, CDR1 is MGHDK, CDR2 SYGVNS. With V trimmed by 1 base and J by 5 bases, 1 base remained unmatched. The CDR3 covers 14 residues.

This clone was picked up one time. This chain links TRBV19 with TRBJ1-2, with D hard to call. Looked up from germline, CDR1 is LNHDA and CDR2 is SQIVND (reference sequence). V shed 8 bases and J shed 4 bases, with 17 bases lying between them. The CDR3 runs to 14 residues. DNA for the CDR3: TGTGCCAGTCTGGACTGGGCCAGGACCTATGGCTACACCTTC. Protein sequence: CASLDWARTYGYTF.